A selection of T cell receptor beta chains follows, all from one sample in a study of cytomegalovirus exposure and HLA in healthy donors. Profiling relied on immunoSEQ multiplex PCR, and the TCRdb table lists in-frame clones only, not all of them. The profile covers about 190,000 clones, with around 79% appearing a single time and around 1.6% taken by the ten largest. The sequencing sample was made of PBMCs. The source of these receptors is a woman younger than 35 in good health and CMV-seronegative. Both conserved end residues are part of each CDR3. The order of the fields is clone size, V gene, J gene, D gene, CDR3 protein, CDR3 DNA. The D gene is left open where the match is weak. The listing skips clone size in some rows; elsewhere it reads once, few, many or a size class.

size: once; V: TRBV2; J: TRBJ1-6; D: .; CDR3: CASSEEETGSNSPLHF; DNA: TGTGCCAGCAGTGAAGAAGAAACGGGGAGCAATTCACCCCTCCACTTT
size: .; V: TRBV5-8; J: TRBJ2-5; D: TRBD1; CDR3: CASTGDGTQYF; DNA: TGTGCCAGTACAGGGGACGGGACCCAGTACTTC
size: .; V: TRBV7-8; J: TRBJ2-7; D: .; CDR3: CASSPQESGRLEQYF; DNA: TGTGCCAGCAGCCCTCAGGAATCCGGTCGGCTCGAGCAGTACTTC
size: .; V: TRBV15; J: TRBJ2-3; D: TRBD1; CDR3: CATSGTGVVRGDTQYF; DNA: TGTGCCACCAGCGGTACAGGGGTTGTTCGTGGAGATACGCAGTATTTT
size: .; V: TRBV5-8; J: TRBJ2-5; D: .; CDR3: CASSLAETQYF; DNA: TGTGCCAGCAGCTTAGCAGAGACCCAGTACTTC
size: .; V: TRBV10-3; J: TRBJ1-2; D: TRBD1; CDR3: CAISLGQDDYGYTF; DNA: TGTGCCATCAGCCTGGGACAGGACGACTATGGCTACACCTTC
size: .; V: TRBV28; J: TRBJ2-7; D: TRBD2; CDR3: CASSQTLIGLGDSGLAGPYEQYF; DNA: TGTGCCAGCAGCCAAACTCTTATTGGTTTAGGGGACAGTGGACTAGCGGGACCCTACGAGCAGTACTTC
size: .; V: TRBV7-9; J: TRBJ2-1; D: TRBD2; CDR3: CASSLLWEGAGHEQFF; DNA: TGTGCCAGCAGCCTACTATGGGAGGGAGCGGGCCATGAGCAGTTCTTC
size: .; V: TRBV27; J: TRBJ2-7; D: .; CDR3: CASSLSGTSYEQYF; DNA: TGTGCCAGCAGTTTATCGGGGACAAGCTACGAGCAGTACTTC
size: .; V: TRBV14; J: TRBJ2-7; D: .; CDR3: CASSQEWSGGQYF; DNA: TGTGCCAGCAGCCAAGAATGGTCCGGCGGGCAGTACTTC
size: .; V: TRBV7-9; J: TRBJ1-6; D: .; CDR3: CASSLSPPGIRDSPLHF; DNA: TGTGCCAGCAGCTTATCCCCCCCGGGAATAAGGGATTCACCCCTCCACTTT
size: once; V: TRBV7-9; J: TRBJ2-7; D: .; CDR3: CASSLSGYEQYF; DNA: TGTGCCAGCAGCTTATCAGGTTACGAGCAGTACTTC
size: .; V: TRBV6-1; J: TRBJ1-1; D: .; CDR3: CASSGLSLNTEAFF; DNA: TGTGCCAGCAGTGGGTTGAGTTTAAACACTGAAGCTTTCTTT
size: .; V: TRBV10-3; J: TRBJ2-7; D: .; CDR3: CAISESYSGQGISYEQYF; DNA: TGTGCCATCAGTGAGTCTTATTCGGGGCAGGGGATCTCCTACGAGCAGTACTTC
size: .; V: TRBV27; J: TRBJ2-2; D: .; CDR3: CASSLRGTGELFF; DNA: TGTGCCAGCAGTTTAAGGGGAACCGGGGAGCTGTTTTTT
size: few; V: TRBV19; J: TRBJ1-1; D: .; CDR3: CASSFLKGVKNTEAFF; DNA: TGTGCCAGTAGTTTCTTAAAGGGGGTAAAGAACACTGAAGCTTTCTTT
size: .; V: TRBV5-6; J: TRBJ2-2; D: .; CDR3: CASSDIRQSGELFF; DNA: TGTGCCAGCAGCGACATTCGACAATCCGGGGAGCTGTTTTTT
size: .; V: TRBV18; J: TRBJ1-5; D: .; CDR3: CASSPIHEEGQPQHF; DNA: TGTGCCAGCTCACCTATCCACGAGGAGGGTCAGCCCCAGCATTTT
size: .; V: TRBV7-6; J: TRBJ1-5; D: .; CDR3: CASSEGARSNQPQHF; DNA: TGTGCCAGCAGCGAAGGGGCCCGTAGCAATCAGCCCCAGCATTTT
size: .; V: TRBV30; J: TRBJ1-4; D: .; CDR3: CAWSPPPGSEKLFF; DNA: TGTGCCTGGAGTCCCCCCCCTGGCAGTGAAAAACTGTTTTTT
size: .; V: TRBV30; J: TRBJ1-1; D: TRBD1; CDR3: CAWNVGQGRTEAFF; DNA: TGTGCCTGGAATGTGGGACAGGGGCGCACTGAAGCTTTCTTT
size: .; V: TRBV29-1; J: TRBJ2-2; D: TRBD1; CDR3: CSVEDNTGENTGELFF; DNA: TGCAGCGTTGAAGATAATACAGGGGAGAACACCGGGGAGCTGTTTTTT
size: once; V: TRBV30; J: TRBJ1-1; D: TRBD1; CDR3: CAWTTLGQGTEAFF; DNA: TGTGCCTGGACCACACTCGGACAGGGGACTGAAGCTTTCTTT
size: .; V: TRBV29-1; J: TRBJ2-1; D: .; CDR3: CSVYLQDTSYNEQFF; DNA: TGCAGCGTTTATCTCCAGGATACCTCCTACAATGAGCAGTTCTTC
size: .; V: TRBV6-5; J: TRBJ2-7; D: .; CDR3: CASRAEMVFDEQYF; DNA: TGTGCCAGCAGGGCCGAAATGGTATTCGACGAGCAGTACTTC
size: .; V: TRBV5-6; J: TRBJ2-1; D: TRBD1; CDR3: CASSEDRGTYNEQFF; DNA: TGTGCCAGCAGCGAGGACAGGGGAACCTACAATGAGCAGTTCTTC
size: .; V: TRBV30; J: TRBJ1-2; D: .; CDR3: CAWSGQLTGYTF; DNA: TGTGCCTGGAGCGGACAGCTTACGGGCTACACCTTC
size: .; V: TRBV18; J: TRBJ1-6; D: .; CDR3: CASSLQGGNSPLHF; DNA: TGTGCCAGCTCACTGCAGGGAGGGAATTCACCCCTCCACTTT
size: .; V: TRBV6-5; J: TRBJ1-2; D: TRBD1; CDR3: CATTGTDGYTF; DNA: TGTGCCACCACCGGGACAGATGGCTACACCTTC
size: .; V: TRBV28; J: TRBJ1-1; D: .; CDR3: CASSPRQFEAFF; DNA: TGTGCCAGCAGCCCGAGACAGTTTGAAGCTTTCTTT
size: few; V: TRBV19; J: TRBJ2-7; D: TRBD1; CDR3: CASSIGQGLYEQYF; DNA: TGTGCCAGTAGTATAGGACAGGGGCTTTACGAGCAGTACTTC
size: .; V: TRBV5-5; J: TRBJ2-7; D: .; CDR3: CASSLGSQGSYEQYF; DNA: TGTGCCAGCAGCTTGGGTTCCCAGGGGTCCTACGAGCAGTACTTC
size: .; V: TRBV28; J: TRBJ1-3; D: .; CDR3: CASSSQGGGNTIYF; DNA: TGTGCCAGCAGTTCGCAGGGTGGCGGAAACACCATATATTTT
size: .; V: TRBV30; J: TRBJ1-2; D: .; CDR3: CAWSAGSNYGYTF; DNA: TGTGCCTGGAGTGCAGGGTCTAACTATGGCTACACCTTC
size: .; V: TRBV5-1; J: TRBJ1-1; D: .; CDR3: CASSLEGQNTEAFF; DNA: TGCGCCAGCAGCTTGGAGGGACAGAACACTGAAGCTTTCTTT
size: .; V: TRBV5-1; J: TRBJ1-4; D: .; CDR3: CASSYSDSATNEKLFF; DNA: TGCGCCAGCAGCTATTCGGACAGTGCAACTAATGAAAAACTGTTTTTT
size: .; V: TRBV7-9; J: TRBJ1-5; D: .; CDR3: CASSSATSGGNQPQHF; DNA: TGTGCCAGCAGCAGTGCGACCTCAGGGGGCAATCAGCCCCAGCATTTT
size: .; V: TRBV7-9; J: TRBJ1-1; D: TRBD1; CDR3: CASSPGQAYTEAFF; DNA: TGTGCCAGCAGCCCGGGACAGGCCTACACTGAAGCTTTCTTT
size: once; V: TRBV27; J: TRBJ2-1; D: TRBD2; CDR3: CASSLSGSSYNEQFF; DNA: TGTGCCAGCAGTCTCAGCGGGAGTTCATACAATGAGCAGTTCTTC
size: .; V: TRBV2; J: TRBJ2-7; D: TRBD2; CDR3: CASSVSVGLANEQYF; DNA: TGTGCCAGCAGTGTGAGTGTGGGACTAGCGAACGAGCAGTACTTC
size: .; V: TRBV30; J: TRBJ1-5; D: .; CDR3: CAWTSASNQPQHF; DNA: TGTGCCTGGACTTCAGCGTCGAATCAGCCCCAGCATTTT
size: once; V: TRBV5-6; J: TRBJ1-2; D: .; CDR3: CASSSEGSSYGYTF; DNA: TGTGCCAGCAGCTCCGAGGGCTCGAGCTATGGCTACACCTTC
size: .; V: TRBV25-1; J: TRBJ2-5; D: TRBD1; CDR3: CASRDRTGPTQYF; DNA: TGTGCCAGCAGAGATAGGACAGGTCCGACCCAGTACTTC
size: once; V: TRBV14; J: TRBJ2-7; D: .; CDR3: CANSQSYEQYF; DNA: TGTGCCAACAGCCAGAGCTACGAGCAGTACTTC
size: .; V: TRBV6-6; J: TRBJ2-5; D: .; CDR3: CASTGKETQYF; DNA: TGTGCCAGCACGGGGAAAGAGACCCAGTACTTC